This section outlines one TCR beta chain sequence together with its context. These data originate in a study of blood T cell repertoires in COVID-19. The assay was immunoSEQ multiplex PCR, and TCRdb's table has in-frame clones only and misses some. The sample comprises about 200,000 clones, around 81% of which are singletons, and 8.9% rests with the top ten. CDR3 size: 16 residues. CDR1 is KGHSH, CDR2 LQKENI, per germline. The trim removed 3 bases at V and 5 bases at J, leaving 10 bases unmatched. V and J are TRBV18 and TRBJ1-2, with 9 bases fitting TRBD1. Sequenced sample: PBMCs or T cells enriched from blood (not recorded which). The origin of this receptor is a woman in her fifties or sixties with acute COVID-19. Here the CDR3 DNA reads TGTGCCAGCTCACCCACCACCCCGGGACAGGGTTATGGCTACACCTTC. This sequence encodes CASSPTTPGQGYGYTF.